This T cell receptor beta chain originates from a study of CD8+CD57+ T cells in acquired aplastic anemia. About the research overall: Sorted CD4+ plus CD8+ cells gave DNA averaging approximately 2.9 ug.

The CDR3 is made up of 18 amino acids. Germline V CDR1 and CDR2: SGHTA, FQGTGA. Losses at the gene ends were 5 bases for V and 5 bases for J; bases not matched to a gene: 13. Genomic DNA provided the template from which TCR beta VDJ and CDR3 profiles were obtained. Using its own MiXCR run on the reads, TCRdb lists one record per CDR3 protein. The sample yields 150,000 to 200,000 distinct CDR3 sequences, under 70% seen once. Study observations and caveats: Shared by patients and controls, 25 to 35 CD8+ CDR3s were abundant in patients. CD8+ Simpson's diversity showed no significant patient-control difference.

This clonotype was observed a few times. Its specificity is not known. The sequencing input was sorted CD4+, CD8+, or CD8+CD57+ T cells (not recorded which) from PBMCs. This receptor was taken from a human donor with severe aplastic anemia or a healthy control (not recorded which). The J gene is TRBJ1-6, the V gene TRBV7-3; the match to TRBD1 covers 9 bases. The CDR3 loop is CASSLHGGDRADNSPLHF. The CDR3 nucleotides read TGTGCCAGCAGCCTCCACGGGGGGGACAGGGCTGATAATTCACCCCTCCACTTT.